This TCR beta chain was sequenced for a study of blood T cell repertoires in COVID-19. Study at large: PBMCs, B-cell-depleted T cells, or T cells provided the cDNA or gDNA that made up the material.

The Seattle patients, enrolled during active infection, were followed longitudinally. Original handling: Nucleated cell number was recorded as an estimate derived from reference gene primer amplification. Sequenced by immunoSEQ multiplex PCR; TCRdb stores in-frame clones only, minus some. The DNA was the basis for D and trimming; V, J and clone size are from that table. This sample carries over 200,000 clones, roughly 90% of them seen once, and the ten largest clones take around 0.84%. CDR3 length: 14 residues. CDR1 is MNHEY and CDR2 is SMNVEV in the germline V gene (reference sequence). After removal of 4 bases from V and 10 bases from J, the junction contained 9 bases not matched to a gene.

What was sequenced was peripheral blood. V gene TRBV27 combines with J gene TRBJ2-1, with 8 bases matching TRBD2. The TCR comes from a man aged 55 to 69 with COVID-19, enrolled during active disease. Here the CDR3 reads CASSSYGGAEEQFF. The CDR3 bases are TGTGCCAGCAGTTCCTACGGGGGGGCCGAAGAGCAGTTCTTC.